The clone carrying this T cell receptor beta chain was recorded once. Its antigen is as yet unknown. Losses at the gene ends were 7 bases for V and 8 bases for J; bases not matched to a gene: 10. The CDR3 consists of 13 residues. The germline gives CDR1 MDHEN, CDR2 SYDVKM. The source of the sample is a study of early stage breast cancer tumors. The wider study: Of around 15 invasive breast tumors, about a dozen were hormone receptor-positive, HER2-negative.

The protocol was immunoSEQ multiplex PCR, while the TCRdb copy is restricted to in-frame clones and leaves out a portion. The sample lists just under 30,000 clones, 84% seen once, with less than 9.5% in the top ten. Study results and caveats: Bulk DNA sequencing of unsorted cells missed chain pairing and markers. Most shared enriched TCRB sequences were commonly generated ones.

The TCR was taken from a person between 50 and 60 years old with breast cancer. Material: blood. This chain links TRBV28 with TRBJ1-1; TRBD1 aligns across 7 bases. For the CDR3, the DNA is TGTGCCAGCAAACCGGGACAGCTAAACGAAGCTTTCTTT. Residues: CASKPGQLNEAFF. Full variable domain (rest looked up from reference TRBV28 and TRBJ1-1): DVKVTQSSRYLVKRTGEKVFLECVQDMDHENMFWYRQDPGLGLRLIYFSYDVKMKEKGDIPEGYSVSREKKERFSLILESASTNQTSMYLCASKPGQLNEAFFGQGTRLTVV.